These 26 T cell receptor beta chains were sequenced from one sample in a study of shared clonotypes between healthy human individuals. The protocol was immunoSEQ multiplex PCR, while the TCRdb copy is restricted to in-frame clones and leaves out a portion. The sample holds around 560,000 clones, approximately 95% seen once. The naive CD8 fraction comprised CD45RO-negative cells positively selected for CCR7 and excluded terminally differentiated effector memory CD45RA+ cells. What was sequenced was naive CD8+ T cells sorted from blood. The receptors were sampled from a woman aged 30 to 39 in good health.

The rearrangement joins TRBV19 to TRBJ2-6, with D tentatively TRBD2 (7 bases). In germline, CDR1 is LNHDA, CDR2 SQIVND (reference sequence). V was shortened by 9 bases and J by 2 bases, with 11 bases between the two germline ends. The CDR3 has 14 residues. The CDR3: CASMGGPGANVLTF. Here the CDR3 DNA reads TGTGCCAGCATGGGGGGGCCTGGGGCCAACGTCCTGACTTTC.

The rearrangement joins TRBV6-5 to TRBJ2-1; the D is unclear. The CDR3 consists of 15 residues. CDR1 MNHEY and CDR2 SVGAGI come from the germline V gene. The germline V and J ends were trimmed by 6 bases and 0 bases, with 12 bases remaining between them. As DNA, the CDR3 is TGTGCCAGCAGCCCGACGGAGAGCTCCTACAATGAGCAGTTCTTC. Amino acids: CASSPTESSYNEQFF.

The chain links TRBV6-1 to TRBJ2-7; D gene unclear. Trimming shortened V by 8 bases and J by 0 bases, and 8 bases separated the two germline ends. Germline V gene sequence: CDR1 MNHNS, CDR2 SASEGT. CDR3 size: 12 residues. The CDR3: CASFLSSYEQYF. The CDR3 DNA reads as TGTGCCAGCTTTTTGAGCTCCTACGAGCAGTACTTC.

The rearrangement links TRBV30 to TRBJ1-6; 8 bases agree with TRBD1. The CDR3 length is 15 residues. With 2 bases clipped from V and 7 bases from J, the junction kept 7 bases outside the gene matches. Looked up from germline, CDR1 is GTSNPN and CDR2 is SVGIG (reference sequence). CDR3 loop: CAWSFSGTGNSPLHF. CDR3 nucleotide sequence: TGTGCCTGGAGTTTTTCCGGGACAGGAAATTCACCCCTCCACTTT.

The chain carries TRBV28 and TRBJ2-7, with D possibly matching TRBD1 (7 bases). V lost 5 bases and J 3 bases, leaving 17 bases between the germline ends. The CDR3 contains 15 residues. Per the germline V gene, CDR1 is MDHEN and CDR2 is SYDVKM. The chain's CDR3 is CASSPSGQGGYEQYF. The CDR3 coding sequence is TGTGCCAGCAGTCCGTCGGGTCAGGGGGGCTACGAGCAGTACTTC. Full variable domain (rest looked up from reference TRBV28 and TRBJ2-7): DVKVTQSSRYLVKRTGEKVFLECVQDMDHENMFWYRQDPGLGLRLIYFSYDVKMKEKGDIPEGYSVSREKKERFSLILESASTNQTSMYLCASSPSGQGGYEQYFGPGTRLTVT.

CDR3 sequence reads: CATSRGWELGGTDTQYF. DNA for the CDR3: TGTGCCACCTCAAGGGGGTGGGAGTTGGGCGGCACAGATACGCAGTATTTT. The rearrangement joins TRBV15 to TRBJ2-3; a possible D gene is TRBD1 (6 bases). CDR3 size: 17 residues. Germline assignment: CDR1 LNHNV and CDR2 YYDKDF (reference sequence). The V gene lost 8 bases and the J gene lost 1 base, with 22 bases spanning the gap.

Here the CDR3 reads CASSIGTGREETQYF. The CDR3, as DNA: TGTGCCAGCAGCATCGGGACAGGGAGAGAAGAGACCCAGTACTTC. This chain links TRBV28 with TRBJ2-5; 9 nucleotides align to TRBD1. This CDR3 has 15 amino acids. CDR1 MDHEN and CDR2 SYDVKM come from the germline V gene. Unmatched junction bases numbered 8, after V lost 6 bases and J lost 3 bases.

V gene TRBV27 combines with J gene TRBJ2-7; D call uncertain. From germline, CDR1 is MNHEY and CDR2 SMNVEV (reference sequence). V lost 4 bases and J 0 bases, leaving 7 bases between the germline ends. The CDR3 consists of 13 residues. CDR3 nucleotide sequence: TGTGCCAGCAGTTATGGGCTCTCCTACGAGCAGTACTTC. This encodes CASSYGLSYEQYF.

The chain recombines TRBV7-9 with TRBJ2-5, with 7 nucleotides matching TRBD2. J lost 4 bases, V lost 5 bases, and 16 bases had no gene match. Germline V gives CDR1 SEHNR, CDR2 FQNEAQ (reference sequence). The CDR3 is 17 amino acids. The CDR3 here is CASSGNGGRASPETQYF. In DNA, the CDR3 is TGTGCCAGCAGCGGCAACGGGGGGAGGGCCAGTCCAGAGACCCAGTACTTC.

The chain couples TRBV6-1 to TRBJ2-7; 7 bases match TRBD1. Trimming at V came to 6 bases and at J to 3 bases, leaving 11 bases not matched to a gene. The CDR3 totals 15 residues. Per germline, CDR1 MNHNS and CDR2 SASEGT. The CDR3 region is CASSLQWTGYYEQYF. The CDR3 DNA sequence: TGTGCCAGCAGCCTCCAGTGGACAGGCTACTACGAGCAGTACTTC.

V usage is TRBV7-8 and J usage is TRBJ2-7; 8 bases agree with TRBD1. J lost 5 bases, V lost 5 bases, and 11 bases had no gene match. The CDR3 contains 15 residues. The germline V gene encodes CDR1 SGHVS and CDR2 FQNEAQ. The DNA for the CDR3 is TGTGCCAGCAGCCCACCAGGACAGGGATGGAACGAGCAGTACTTC. Its protein is CASSPPGQGWNEQYF.

V usage is TRBV27 and J usage is TRBJ1-2; possibly TRBD1 for D (6 bases). V lost 6 bases and J lost 3, with 11 bases in between. The CDR3 is 13 amino acids. CDR1 and CDR2 from the germline V gene are MNHEY and SMNVEV (reference sequence). CDR3 nucleotides: TGTGCCAGCAGACGGGACACGGACTATGGCTACACCTTC. This sequence encodes CASRRDTDYGYTF.

A word on this clone: Other DNA sequences in the sample encode the same CDR3. This chain joins TRBV28 and TRBJ1-6; 7 bases line up with TRBD1. CDR3 size: 14 residues. V gave up 3 bases and J gave up 7 bases; unmatched junction bases: 3. Per germline, CDR1 MDHEN and CDR2 SYDVKM. Here the CDR3 reads CASSLGTDNSPLHF. CDR3 sequence (DNA): TGTGCCAGCAGTTTGGGGACAGACAATTCACCCCTCCACTTT.

The rearrangement uses TRBV11-3 and TRBJ2-3, with D perhaps TRBD1 (5 bases). This CDR3 comprises 15 residues. Germline CDR1 reads SGHNT; CDR2 reads YENEEA. The V end lost 2 bases, the J end lost 2 bases, and 11 bases lay between the germline ends. Written as DNA, the CDR3 is TGTGCCAGCAGCTTACAGGGTGAACCCACAGATACGCAGTATTTT. This codes for CASSLQGEPTDTQYF.

This chain uses TRBV6-1 with TRBJ1-5; weak D call: TRBD1 (6 bases). Germline assignment: CDR1 MNHNS and CDR2 SASEGT. V dropped 6 bases and J dropped 0 bases, with 12 bases sitting between them. CDR3 length equals 15 residues. The CDR3, as DNA: TGTGCCAGCAGGACAGGACAGAATAGCAATCAGCCCCAGCATTTT. Residues: CASRTGQNSNQPQHF.

The chain recombines TRBV2 with TRBJ1-4; weak D call: TRBD1 (5 bases). The CDR3 runs 15 residues. Trimming took off 2 bases at V and 5 bases at J, with 12 bases between the two ends. Germline loops: CDR1 SNHLY, CDR2 FYNNEI. The CDR3 region has the DNA TGTGCCAGCAGTGAATTTTGGGACCTCAATGAAAAACTGTTTTTT. Translating gives CASSEFWDLNEKLFF.

The rearrangement joins TRBV2 to TRBJ1-2; possible D gene TRBD1, 6 bases. The CDR3 totals 13 residues. The V end was cut by 9 bases, the J end by 3 bases, with 14 bases between. From germline, CDR1 is SNHLY and CDR2 FYNNEI. The CDR3 sequence is CAREGGRHYGYTF. Here the CDR3 DNA reads TGTGCCAGGGAGGGGGGCCGGCACTATGGCTACACCTTC.

The CDR3 nucleotides read TGTGCCAGCAGCGGGACGCTGAACACTGAAGCTTTCTTT. This sequence encodes CASSGTLNTEAFF. The J gene is TRBJ1-1, the V gene TRBV7-9; a possible D gene is TRBD1 (5 bases). V lost 5 bases and J lost 0, with 7 bases in between. This CDR3 has 13 residues. In germline, CDR1 is SEHNR, CDR2 FQNEAQ (reference sequence).

The gene calls are TRBV14 and TRBJ2-7; D gene uncertain. V was clipped by 5 bases and J by 1 base, with 12 bases between them. Germline V CDR1 and CDR2: SGHDN, FVKESK. This CDR3 spans 14 amino acids. CDR3 nucleotides: TGTGCCAGCAGCACTTCTCGATGGTCCTACGAGCAGTACTTC. This codes for CASSTSRWSYEQYF.

The CDR3 nucleotides read TGTGCCAGCAGGGGGACCGGGACAGGGGCGGGAGAGACCCAGTACTTC. Protein sequence: CASRGTGTGAGETQYF. V usage is TRBV27 and J usage is TRBJ2-5, with 10 bases identical to TRBD1. Germline CDR1 and CDR2: MNHEY and SMNVEV (reference sequence). V trimming: 6 bases; J trimming: 4 bases; junction bases outside the gene matches: 11. This CDR3 region has 16 residues.

The genes are TRBV15 and TRBJ2-7, with a tentative D call TRBD2 (5 bases). The CDR3 length is 14 residues. CDR1 and CDR2 (germline): LNHNV, YYDKDF (reference sequence). The germline V and J ends were trimmed by 0 bases and 3 bases, with 9 bases remaining between them. CDR3 nucleotides: TGTGCCACCAGCAGAGAACTAGGATACTACGAGCAGTACTTC. This translates into CATSRELGYYEQYF.

Here the CDR3 DNA reads TGTGCCAGCAGTGCCGAACAGGGGGCTCGGTACGAGCAGTACTTC. This gives the protein CASSAEQGARYEQYF. The chain uses TRBV27 and TRBJ2-7, with 9 positions matching TRBD1. This CDR3 has 15 amino acids. Trimming took 5 bases from V and 4 from J; bases not matched to a gene: 9. Germline V gene data show CDR1 as MNHEY and CDR2 as SMNVEV (reference sequence).

The genes are TRBV28 and TRBJ2-5, with a tentative D call TRBD2 (5 bases). Between the trimmed V and J ends, which lost 2 bases and 0 bases, there was a span of 16 bases. CDR3 length: 17 residues. Germline loops: CDR1 MDHEN, CDR2 SYDVKM. The CDR3: CASSLLSATGYQETQYF. The CDR3 DNA is TGTGCCAGCAGTTTACTCTCAGCGACGGGATACCAAGAGACCCAGTACTTC.

The CDR3: CASSSTPPDTQYF. CDR3 nucleotides: TGTGCCAGCAGCTCGACTCCACCAGATACGCAGTATTTT. The chain carries TRBV7-7 and TRBJ2-3; no firm D call. This CDR3 region has 13 residues. Trimming took off 4 bases at V and 4 bases at J, with 9 bases between the two ends. The germline gives CDR1 SSHAT, CDR2 FNYEAQ (reference sequence).

The chain couples TRBV28 to TRBJ2-7; D is possibly TRBD2 (9 bases). With 7 bases removed from V and 1 base from J, the gap between germline ends came to 20 bases. The CDR3 totals 16 residues. Germline V CDR1 and CDR2: MDHEN, SYDVKM. In DNA form, the CDR3 reads TGTGCCAGCAACCAGGGGGCTAGCGGGGCTTCCTACGAGCAGTACTTC. Its translation: CASNQGASGASYEQYF. Together with reference TRBV28 and TRBJ2-7, the CDR3 gives the full variable domain: DVKVTQSSRYLVKRTGEKVFLECVQDMDHENMFWYRQDPGLGLRLIYFSYDVKMKEKGDIPEGYSVSREKKERFSLILESASTNQTSMYLCASNQGASGASYEQYFGPGTRLTVT.

The V and J genes are TRBV27 and TRBJ2-5; 7 positions agree with TRBD1. The CDR3 is 14 amino acids. CDR1 MNHEY and CDR2 SMNVEV come from the germline V gene (reference sequence). Trimming removed 7 bases from V and 4 bases from J; junction bases left unmatched: 9. The CDR3 nucleotides are TGTGCCAGCAATAGTAGGACAGGCGGAGAGACCCAGTACTTC. Its protein is CASNSRTGGETQYF.